The 16 T cell receptor beta chains below were found in one sample sequenced in a study of cytomegalovirus exposure and HLA in healthy donors. A multiplex PCR was run with 60 Vbeta primers and 13 Jbeta primers. TCRdb's table, derived via immunoSEQ multiplex PCR, lists solely in-frame clones and lacks some. Counted here are over 150,000 clones, roughly 70% occurring once; the ten biggest clones make up roughly 2.7%. The sequencing input was PBMCs. All receptors derive from a middle-aged woman in good health and CMV-seropositive.

The chain joins TRBV7-2 to TRBJ2-5; D perhaps matches TRBD1 (6 bases). V was trimmed by 2 bases and J by 5 bases, leaving 12 bases between them. This CDR3 region has 14 residues. Germline lookup yields CDR1 SGHTA and CDR2 FQGNSA. CDR3 bases: TGTGCCAGCAGCTTAAGACAGGCCAGCGAGACCCAGTACTTC. It translates to CASSLRQASETQYF.

The chain couples TRBV6-5 to TRBJ2-7; TRBD1 is a possible D gene (5 bases). Germline loops: CDR1 MNHEY, CDR2 SVGAGI. Trimming stripped 5 bases from V and 5 bases from J, with 16 bases between. The CDR3 extends over 14 amino acids. CDR3 sequence: CASSPRAGWDEQYF. In DNA form, the CDR3 reads TGTGCCAGCAGTCCTCGGGCAGGGTGGGACGAGCAGTACTTC.

The rearrangement uses TRBV14 and TRBJ2-7, with TRBD1 identical over 9 bases. CDR1 SGHDN and CDR2 FVKESK come from the germline V gene. The CDR3 sequence is 16 residues long. Trimming at V came to 3 bases and at J to 4 bases, leaving 10 bases not matched to a gene. The chain's CDR3 is CASSQGHGTGQYEQYF. CDR3 nucleotides: TGTGCCAGCAGCCAGGGACACGGGACAGGGCAGTACGAGCAGTACTTC.

The chain is built from TRBV10-3 and TRBJ1-4; D may be TRBD1 (6 bases). The CDR3 sequence is 15 residues long. V was cut by 6 bases and J by 5 bases, with 16 bases left in between. CDR1 is ENHRY, CDR2 SYGVKD, per germline. The DNA of the CDR3 is TGTGCCATCAGAGAGAGCGGACAGCCCAATGAAAAACTGTTTTTT. This codes for CAIRESGQPNEKLFF.

The chain links TRBV5-4 to TRBJ2-7, with 8 bases matching TRBD2. Germline CDR1 is SGHNT and CDR2 is YYREEE (reference sequence). The CDR3 has 14 amino acids. V shed 0 bases, J shed 7 bases, and the junction held 6 bases outside the gene matches. The CDR3 here is CASSLAGGPREQYF. CDR3 coding DNA: TGTGCCAGCAGCTTGGCGGGAGGGCCTCGGGAGCAGTACTTC.

V and J are TRBV23-1 and TRBJ2-7; 7 bases align to TRBD2. TRBV23-1 is sorted into the ORF group, with uncertain function. J lost 0 bases, V lost 1 base, and 15 bases had no gene match. The CDR3 has 19 amino acids. CDR3 in DNA: TGCGCCAGCAGTCAATTCGGGCTCGGGGGGTCTATATACTCCTACGAGCAGTACTTC. Amino acid sequence: CASSQFGLGGSIYSYEQYF.

This chain joins TRBV28 and TRBJ1-2; D uncertain. The CDR3 extends over 14 amino acids. Germline CDR1 MDHEN, CDR2 SYDVKM. The germline V and J ends were trimmed by 2 bases and 0 bases, with 7 bases remaining between them. The CDR3, as DNA: TGTGCCAGCAGTTTACACAGTGCTAACTATGGCTACACCTTC. It translates to CASSLHSANYGYTF.

J is TRBJ2-7 and V is TRBV27; possible D gene TRBD1, 6 bases. V was clipped by 8 bases and J by 6 bases, with 23 bases between them. The CDR3 has 15 amino acids. The germline V gene has CDR1 MNHEY and CDR2 SMNVEV (reference sequence). Here the CDR3 DNA reads TGTGCCAGCGCCTTGACATCCGACAGGCCTTGCGAGCAGTACTTC. Residues: CASALTSDRPCEQYF.

This clone was found a few times. The J gene is TRBJ2-7, the V gene TRBV4-3; a weak D match, TRBD2 (7 bases). The CDR3 has 14 residues. Germline V lookup: CDR1 LGHNA, CDR2 YSLEER. Between the trimmed V and J ends, which lost 5 bases and 6 bases, there was a span of 17 bases. Here the CDR3 reads CASSLGGAPSEQYF. DNA of the CDR3: TGCGCCAGCAGCTTGGGGGGGGCGCCTTCCGAGCAGTACTTC.

The V and J genes are TRBV10-3 and TRBJ2-7; a weak D match, TRBD1 (5 bases). This CDR3 comprises 15 residues. V gave up 0 bases and J gave up 5 bases, with 14 bases separating them. The germline V gene has CDR1 ENHRY and CDR2 SYGVKD. This CDR3 is CAISESRTNIDEQYF. CDR3 bases: TGTGCCATCAGTGAGTCAAGGACAAACATCGACGAGCAGTACTTC.

This clone appeared once. The chain couples TRBV25-1 to TRBJ1-6; perhaps TRBD1 as D (6 bases). The germline V and J ends were trimmed by 6 bases and 7 bases, with 16 bases remaining between them. The CDR3 contains 15 residues. Germline V gene lookup returns CDR1 MGHDK and CDR2 SYGVNS. CDR3 in DNA: TGTGCCAGCAGCCCAAGGACAGTAGTCAATTCACCCCTCCACTTT. Protein product: CASSPRTVVNSPLHF.

The chain uses TRBV7-2 and TRBJ2-1; 7 bases fit TRBD2. The CDR3 runs 14 residues. Germline CDR1 is SGHTA and CDR2 is FQGNSA. The trim removed 8 bases at V and 4 bases at J, leaving 8 bases unmatched. For the CDR3, the DNA is TGTGCCAGCGGACCCCGGGGGGAGTACAATGAGCAGTTCTTC. Encoded protein: CASGPRGEYNEQFF. Full variable domain (rest looked up from reference TRBV7-2 and TRBJ2-1): GAGVSQSPSNKVTEKGKDVELRCDPISGHTALYWYRQSLGQGLEFLIYFQGNSAPDKSGLPSDRFSAERTGGSVSTLTIQRTQQEDSAVYLCASGPRGEYNEQFFGPGTRLTVL.

The chain has TRBV19 and TRBJ2-1, with 9 bases lining up with TRBD2. Germline V gene lookup returns CDR1 LNHDA and CDR2 SQIVND (reference sequence). This CDR3 region has 17 residues. Unmatched junction bases numbered 10, after V lost 7 bases and J lost 0 bases. As DNA, the CDR3 is TGTGCCAGTAAGGCGCGGGGGGGAGGAGGCTCCTACAATGAGCAGTTCTTC. As protein: CASKARGGGGSYNEQFF. Combining the CDR3 with reference TRBV19 and TRBJ2-1 gives the whole variable domain DGGITQSPKYLFRKEGQNVTLSCEQNLNHDAMYWYRQDPGQGLRLIYYSQIVNDFQKGDIAEGYSVSREKKESFPLTVTSAQKNPTAFYLCASKARGGGGSYNEQFFGPGTRLTVL.

V is TRBV12-1 and J is TRBJ1-5; TRBD1, the table's D call, lacks a check against the DNA. TRBV12-1 is listed as a pseudogene. This CDR3 contains 16 residues. This chain's CDR3 is CASSPHGTGTHQPQHF. Written as DNA, the CDR3 is TGTGCCAGCAGCCCCCACGGGACAGGGACCCATCAGCCCCAGCATTTT.

The CDR3 DNA is TGTGCCAGCGGACCGGGGGTAGGGGAGCAGTTCTTC. It codes for CASGPGVGEQFF. This chain joins TRBV2 and TRBJ2-1; D is perhaps TRBD2 (6 bases). V dropped 8 bases and J dropped 10 bases, with 15 bases sitting between them. Germline CDR1 reads SNHLY; CDR2 reads FYNNEI. CDR3 length: 12 amino acids.

The gene calls are TRBV28 and TRBJ1-5, with 11 nucleotides matching TRBD1. Germline CDR1 is MDHEN and CDR2 is SYDVKM. The CDR3 spans 16 residues. V trimming: 6 bases; J trimming: 6 bases; junction bases outside the gene matches: 10. CDR3 DNA: TGTGCCAGCAGCTCGAACTTCGGGACAGGGGGTCAGCCCCAGCATTTT. Translated, it gives CASSSNFGTGGQPQHF. Complete variable domain (other parts from reference TRBV28 and TRBJ1-5): DVKVTQSSRYLVKRTGEKVFLECVQDMDHENMFWYRQDPGLGLRLIYFSYDVKMKEKGDIPEGYSVSREKKERFSLILESASTNQTSMYLCASSSNFGTGGQPQHFGDGTRLSIL.